This T cell receptor (beta chain) derives from a study of blood T cells in healthy people across ages. The study's findings and limits: Among long-lived donors, naive CD4+ cells were more numerous and diversity higher than in aged donors. Donor CMV infection status was unknown, possibly confounding age-related changes in expanded clonotypes.

Regarding this clonotype: The antigen is not known.

V was pared by 3 bases and J by 0 bases, with 6 bases between. This CDR3 is built from 15 residues. Germline V gene lookup returns CDR1 MNHEY and CDR2 SMNVEV (reference sequence). It was with a sample-barcoded 5' primer and a J-beta primer mix that a second PCR of about 6 to 11 cycles was run. A single record per CDR3 protein comes from TCRdb applying MiXCR to the 5' RACE reads. Of over 1,300,000 distinct CDR3 sequences listed, 59% are singletons. The TCR originated in a young man in good health. The chain carries TRBV27 and TRBJ2-6; D uncertain. The sequenced sample was blood. CDR3 amino acids: CASSFYSSGANVLTF. In DNA, the CDR3 is TGTGCCAGCAGTTTTTACAGCTCTGGGGCCAACGTCCTGACTTTC.